The 9 T cell receptor beta chains given below trace back to one sample, sequenced in a study of vaccination effects on CD4 cells after COVID-19. Isolation of CD4+ T cells took place after 10 days of culture. Two-dose BNT162b2 or mRNA-1273 vaccination was given to participants. The method was immunoSEQ multiplex PCR; TCRdb's version includes in-frame clones alone and lacks a portion of them. Here the sample spans about 73,000 clones, 65% to 80% being singletons. No antigen has been identified for these receptors. This specimen was CD4+ T cells from PBMCs cultured without peptide, taken after COVID-19 vaccination. The receptor source for this set is a human donor who received a COVID-19 vaccine.

The gene calls are TRBV19 and TRBJ2-3; the D gene is possibly TRBD1 (5 bases). V lost 9 bases and J 1 base, leaving 17 bases between the germline ends. Germline values: CDR1 LNHDA, CDR2 SQIVND (reference sequence). This CDR3 is built from 15 residues. CDR3 in DNA: TGTGCCAGCCAAATAAGGGGTTTCGGCACAGATACGCAGTATTTT. Residues: CASQIRGFGTDTQYF.

The chain carries TRBV6-1 and TRBJ2-5; tentative D call: TRBD2 (5 bases). Trimming shortened V by 2 bases and J by 2 bases, and 12 bases separated the two germline ends. Germline lookup yields CDR1 MNHNS and CDR2 SASEGT. CDR3 length: 15 residues. The CDR3 DNA reads TGTGCCAGCAGTGAACGAAGCGGAAGACAAGAGACCCAGTACTTC. Its protein is CASSERSGRQETQYF.

This clone was detected a few times. The chain joins TRBV3-1 (or the pseudogene TRBV3-2) to TRBJ2-3; 11 bases map to TRBD2. Germline CDR1 and CDR2: LGHDT and YNNKEL (reference sequence). J was trimmed by 4 bases and V by 3 bases; bases with no gene match: 3. This CDR3 is built from 15 residues. The CDR3 DNA follows: TGTGCCAGCAGCCATAGCGGGGGGGCTGCAGATACGCAGTATTTT. The encoded protein is CASSHSGGAADTQYF.

Only one count was recorded for this clone. This rearrangement joins TRBV5-1 to TRBJ2-5; a possible D gene is TRBD2 (6 bases). This CDR3 has 13 amino acids. Germline V gives CDR1 SGHRS, CDR2 YFSETQ. V lost 5 bases, J lost 2 bases, and 10 bases lay in between. CDR3 region: CASRIAEQETQYF. In nucleotides, the CDR3 is TGCGCCAGCAGGATAGCGGAGCAAGAGACCCAGTACTTC.

The chain has TRBV13 and TRBJ1-3; no firm D call. V gave up 3 bases and J gave up 0 bases, with 3 bases separating them. CDR3 length: 13 amino acids. In germline, CDR1 is PRHDT, CDR2 FYEKMQ (reference sequence). In DNA, the CDR3 is TGTGCCAGCAGCTTGGTCTCTGGAAACACCATATATTTT. Protein sequence: CASSLVSGNTIYF.

This clone came up once. This sequence joins TRBV4-1 and TRBJ2-3; D is ambiguous. Per the germline V gene, CDR1 is MGHRA and CDR2 is YSYEKL. This CDR3 has 15 amino acids. V lost 0 bases to trimming and J lost 3 bases, with 10 bases between them. This CDR3 is CASSQDMVGTDTQYF. The CDR3 DNA is TGCGCCAGCAGCCAAGATATGGTGGGTACAGATACGCAGTATTTT.

The chain is built from TRBV6-5 and TRBJ2-5; TRBD2 matches 8 bases. CDR1 is MNHEY, CDR2 SVGAGI, per germline. Trimming cost V 1 base and J 9 bases; bases outside gene matches: 7. This CDR3 has 14 residues. The chain's CDR3 is CASSYYGGGLAQYF. CDR3 nucleotides: TGTGCCAGCAGTTACTACGGGGGGGGATTGGCCCAGTACTTC.

The J gene is TRBJ1-2, the V gene TRBV5-6; 7 nucleotides line up with TRBD1. The CDR3 has 15 residues. CDR1 is SGHDT, CDR2 YYEEEE, per germline. V lost 4 bases to trimming and J lost 1 base; unmatched junction nucleotides: 7. CDR3 residues: CASSRTGTDNYGYTF. CDR3 sequence (DNA): TGTGCCAGCAGCCGGACCGGGACAGATAACTATGGCTACACCTTC.

This sequence joins TRBV10-2 and TRBJ1-2; D is unresolved. This CDR3 comprises 12 residues. Germline CDR1 reads WSHSY; CDR2 reads SAAADI. The V end lost 0 bases, the J end lost 4 bases, and 3 bases lay between the germline ends. The CDR3 region is CASSESGYGYTF. The DNA for the CDR3 is TGCGCCAGCAGTGAGTCGGGCTATGGCTACACCTTC.